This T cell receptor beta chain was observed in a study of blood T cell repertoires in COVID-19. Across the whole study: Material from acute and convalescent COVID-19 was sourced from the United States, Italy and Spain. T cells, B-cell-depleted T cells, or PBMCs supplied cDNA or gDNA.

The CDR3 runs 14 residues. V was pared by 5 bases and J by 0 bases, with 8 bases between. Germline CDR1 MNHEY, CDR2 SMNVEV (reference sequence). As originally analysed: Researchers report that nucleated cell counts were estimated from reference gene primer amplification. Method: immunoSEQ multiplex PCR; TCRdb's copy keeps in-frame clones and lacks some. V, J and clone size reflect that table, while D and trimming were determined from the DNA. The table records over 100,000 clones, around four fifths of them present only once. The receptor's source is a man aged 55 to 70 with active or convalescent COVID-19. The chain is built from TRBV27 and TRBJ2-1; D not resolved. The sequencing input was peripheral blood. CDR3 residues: CASSIRGSYNEQFF. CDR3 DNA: TGTGCCAGCAGTATCCGCGGCTCCTACAATGAGCAGTTCTTC.